In its sample, the clone carrying this TCR beta chain was seen once. Its antigen is not known. Generated by immunoSEQ multiplex PCR, the TCRdb table keeps only in-frame clones and is missing some. The sample has under 90,000 clones; roughly nine tenths are singletons. V was pared by 1 base and J by 6 bases, with 21 bases between. Germline CDR1 SGHVS, CDR2 FQNEAQ. CDR3 length: 17 residues. The data were obtained in a study of PD-L1 blockade in urothelial cancer. About the research overall: The analyses of blood took place 3 weeks (second dose) and 6 weeks after treatment start. Study-wide points: TCR clonality was measured in pretreatment peripheral blood. Clonality below the median predicted better survival.

This specimen was PBMCs, taken around atezolizumab (anti-PD-L1) treatment. This receptor was obtained from a man aged 55 to 70 with urothelial cancer. This chain connects TRBV7-8 to TRBJ1-1, with D perhaps matching TRBD1 (5 bases). The CDR3 loop is CASSLVGGESFGAEAFF. Here the CDR3 DNA reads TGTGCCAGCAGCTTAGTCGGGGGGGAATCATTTGGGGCTGAAGCTTTCTTT. Combining the CDR3 with reference TRBV7-8 and TRBJ1-1 gives the whole variable domain GAGVSQSPRYKVAKRGQDVALRCDPISGHVSLFWYQQALGQGPEFLTYFQNEAQLDKSGLPSDRFFAERPEGSVSTLKIQRTQQEDSAVYLCASSLVGGESFGAEAFFGQGTRLTVV.